What follows are 25 T cell receptor beta chains derived from one specimen sequenced in a study of T cells in localized non-small cell lung cancer. Clones were read by immunoSEQ multiplex PCR, and TCRdb kept only the in-frame ones, dropping some. This sample has around 21,000 clones; 85% to 90% occur once, and the top ten carry roughly 13%. Sequenced here: peripheral blood, sampled before any cancer treatment. The receptors were gathered from a male donor at least 60 years old with stage I lung adenocarcinoma.

The chain uses TRBV6-6 and TRBJ1-1, with no clear D. Germline loops: CDR1 MNHNY, CDR2 SVGAGI (reference sequence). CDR3 length: 12 amino acids. V lost 4 bases, J lost 11 bases, and 14 bases lay in between. The CDR3 loop reads CASSSRGGSAFF. The DNA of the CDR3 is TGTGCCAGCAGTTCCCGTGGAGGTAGCGCTTTCTTT.

The J gene is TRBJ2-6, the V gene TRBV18; 11 bases are a match to TRBD1. The J segment lost 2 bases and the V segment lost 6 bases, leaving 3 bases of the junction unmatched. The CDR3 has 16 amino acids. Germline V lookup: CDR1 KGHSH, CDR2 LQKENI. The CDR3 sequence: CASSPGQGAGANVLTF. DNA of the CDR3: TGTGCCAGCTCGCCGGGACAGGGGGCTGGGGCCAACGTCCTGACTTTC.

In its sample, this clone was seen a few times. This chain connects TRBV7-6 to TRBJ2-3; D perhaps matches TRBD2 (6 bases). V gave up 5 bases and J gave up 3 bases, with 12 bases separating them. Germline assignment: CDR1 SGHVS and CDR2 FNYEAQ. The CDR3 covers 14 residues. The CDR3 loop reads CASSLGLTTDTQYF. Here the CDR3 DNA reads TGTGCCAGCAGCCTGGGACTCACTACAGATACGCAGTATTTT.

Here the CDR3 DNA reads TGTGCCAGCAGTACCTTGGACAGAACTTATAATTCACCCCTCCACTTT. Translating gives CASSTLDRTYNSPLHF. The genes are TRBV27 and TRBJ1-6; possible D gene TRBD1, 6 bases. V lost 5 bases and J lost 4, with 15 bases in between. Germline assignment: CDR1 MNHEY and CDR2 SMNVEV (reference sequence). CDR3 length: 16 amino acids.

The rearrangement uses TRBV5-5 and TRBJ1-5, with D possibly matching TRBD1 (5 bases). Germline V lookup: CDR1 SGHKS, CDR2 YYEKEE (reference sequence). V lost 4 bases and J lost 4, with 9 bases in between. The CDR3 covers 13 residues. CDR3 loop: CASSGDSNQPQHF. CDR3 DNA: TGTGCCAGCAGCGGCGACAGTAATCAGCCCCAGCATTTT.

The gene calls are TRBV6-6 and TRBJ2-7; tentative D call: TRBD1 (6 bases). V gave up 4 bases and J gave up 5 bases, with 9 bases separating them. This CDR3 contains 12 residues. Germline values: CDR1 MNHNY, CDR2 SVGAGI (reference sequence). CDR3 residues: CASSLTGNEQYF. DNA for the CDR3: TGTGCCAGCAGTTTGACAGGAAACGAGCAGTACTTC.

The genes are TRBV11-2 and TRBJ2-2; 14 bases are shared with TRBD2. Looked up from germline, CDR1 is SGHAT and CDR2 is FQNNGV. Unmatched junction bases numbered 2, after V lost 5 bases and J lost 6 bases. This CDR3 contains 15 residues. This CDR3 reads CASSQGLAGAGELFF. The CDR3 bases are TGTGCCAGCAGCCAGGGACTAGCGGGAGCCGGGGAGCTGTTTTTT. Supplemented by reference TRBV11-2 and TRBJ2-2, the full variable domain reads EAGVAQSPRYKIIEKRQSVAFWCNPISGHATLYWYQQILGQGPKLLIQFQNNGVVDDSQLPKDRFSAERLKGVDSTLKIQPAKLEDSAVYLCASSQGLAGAGELFFGEGSRLTVL.

The chain couples TRBV10-3 to TRBJ2-1; 9 bases agree with TRBD2. The germline V gene encodes CDR1 ENHRY and CDR2 SYGVKD. The V gene end was trimmed by 8 bases and the J gene end by 7 bases; junction bases not matched to a gene: 6. The length of the CDR3 is 13 residues. CDR3: CAILSGRGNEQFF. Here the CDR3 DNA reads TGTGCCATCCTTAGCGGGAGAGGAAATGAGCAGTTCTTC.

The gene calls are TRBV4-1 and TRBJ1-5; 7 bases match TRBD1. Germline V lookup: CDR1 MGHRA, CDR2 YSYEKL. This CDR3 comprises 18 residues. J lost 0 bases, V lost 0 bases, and 8 bases had no gene match. CDR3 region: CASSQEDGDSYSNQPQHF. The CDR3, as DNA: TGCGCCAGCAGCCAAGAGGATGGGGACAGCTATAGCAATCAGCCCCAGCATTTT.

This clone showed up just once. This chain joins TRBV5-4 and TRBJ2-2; 9 bases are a match to TRBD2. In germline, CDR1 is SGHNT, CDR2 YYREEE (reference sequence). The CDR3 covers 18 residues. Trimming cost V 1 base and J 2 bases; bases outside gene matches: 9. CDR3 bases: TGTGCCAGCAGCTTGTTTGGTAGCGGGGGCCTAAACACCGGGGAGCTGTTTTTT. Residues: CASSLFGSGGLNTGELFF.

V gene TRBV9 combines with J gene TRBJ1-2; D is uncertain. V lost 0 bases and J lost 3, with 12 bases in between. The CDR3 is made up of 15 amino acids. Germline CDR1 SGDLS, CDR2 YYNGEE. The CDR3 is CASSVGWERYYGYTF. DNA for the CDR3: TGTGCCAGCAGCGTAGGATGGGAGAGATACTATGGCTACACCTTC. Drawing the rest from reference TRBV9 and TRBJ1-2, the complete variable domain is DSGVTQTPKHLITATGQRVTLRCSPRSGDLSVYWYQQSLDQGLQFLIQYYNGEERAKGNILERFSAQQFPDLHSELNLSSLELGDSALYFCASSVGWERYYGYTFGSGTRLTVV.

This clone has a handful of counts. The junction shows a germline mismatch at one end, possibly a read error. The chain is built from TRBV5-6 and TRBJ2-1; the D is unclear. The CDR3 spans 15 residues. The V gene's germline CDR1 is SGHDT and CDR2 YYEEEE. CDR3 nucleotides: TGTGCCAGCAGCTTGACTGGGATTAACTACGATGAGCAGTTCTTC. Protein product: CASSLTGINYDEQFF.

The rearrangement links TRBV28 to TRBJ1-2; D may be TRBD1 (5 bases). Trimming left V 5 bases short and J 2 bases short, with 15 bases between. From germline, CDR1 is MDHEN and CDR2 SYDVKM. This CDR3 is 15 amino acids long. This CDR3 reads CASSQVTRGNYGYTF. The CDR3 bases are TGTGCCAGCAGTCAAGTCACGAGGGGAAACTATGGCTACACCTTC.

This clone was counted a single time. The rearrangement links TRBV27 to TRBJ1-2; TRBD1 matches 7 bases. Germline values: CDR1 MNHEY, CDR2 SMNVEV (reference sequence). V lost 3 bases, J lost 6 bases, and 4 bases stayed unmatched. The CDR3 has 13 residues. CDR3 loop: CASSFDRVNGYTF. CDR3 nucleotides: TGTGCCAGCAGTTTCGACAGGGTGAATGGCTACACCTTC.

The rearrangement uses TRBV19 and TRBJ2-1; 11 bases are a match to TRBD2. Germline CDR1 and CDR2: LNHDA and SQIVND (reference sequence). V gave up 5 bases and J gave up 4 bases; unmatched junction bases: 10. The CDR3 spans 17 residues. The CDR3, as DNA: TGTGCCAGTAGTCCTCCGAGGGGGACTAGCGGTTACAATGAGCAGTTCTTC. This codes for CASSPPRGTSGYNEQFF.

The chain uses TRBV30 and TRBJ1-5, with D uncertain. V gave up 1 base and J gave up 0 bases, with 7 bases separating them. Germline V lookup: CDR1 GTSNPN, CDR2 SVGIG (reference sequence). The CDR3 covers 14 residues. The chain's CDR3 is CAWSASNSNQPQHF. The CDR3 DNA reads as TGTGCCTGGAGTGCCTCTAATAGCAATCAGCCCCAGCATTTT.

V and J are TRBV28 and TRBJ2-6; D not resolved. V lost 5 bases to trimming and J lost 4 bases, with 9 bases between them. Germline CDR1 and CDR2: MDHEN and SYDVKM. The CDR3 is made up of 14 amino acids. The CDR3 bases are TGTGCCAGCAGTCGGTTTTTGGGGGCCAACGTCCTGACTTTC. Its translation is CASSRFLGANVLTF.

The rearrangement links TRBV5-6 to TRBJ2-2; 10 bases are a match to TRBD1. Germline-derived CDR1 and CDR2 are SGHDT and YYEEEE. V lost 3 bases and J lost 6; bases outside the gene matches: 8. This CDR3 is 16 amino acids long. The DNA of the CDR3 is TGTGCCAGCAGCTCCGGACAGGGGGTCTGGGCCGGGGAGCTGTTTTTT. The encoded protein is CASSSGQGVWAGELFF.

The genes are TRBV30 and TRBJ2-4; either TRBD1 or TRBD2 may fit D (5 bases each). Germline assignment: CDR1 GTSNPN and CDR2 SVGIG (reference sequence). This CDR3 has 15 residues. V was trimmed by 2 bases and J by 5 bases, leaving 16 bases between them. CDR3: CAWSPTGTTQNIQYF. In nucleotides, the CDR3 is TGTGCCTGGAGTCCTACCGGGACGACCCAAAACATTCAGTACTTC.

The chain joins TRBV9 to TRBJ2-1; 8 positions agree with TRBD2. The J segment lost 9 bases and the V segment lost 0 bases, leaving 8 bases of the junction unmatched. In germline, CDR1 is SGDLS, CDR2 YYNGEE. The CDR3 has 15 residues. Written as DNA, the CDR3 is TGTGCCAGCAGCGTAGAAGACAAACGGGGGGGTGAGCAGTTCTTC. Translation gives CASSVEDKRGGEQFF.

The rearrangement joins TRBV5-1 to TRBJ1-2, with 9 bases fitting TRBD1. Germline V gene lookup returns CDR1 SGHRS and CDR2 YFSETQ. After removal of 2 bases from V and 2 bases from J, the junction contained 7 bases not matched to a gene. This CDR3 spans 16 amino acids. CDR3 amino acids: CASSLGTGSWNYGYTF. The CDR3 DNA follows: TGCGCCAGCAGCTTAGGGACAGGGTCATGGAACTATGGCTACACCTTC. Filled out from reference TRBV5-1 and TRBJ1-2, the complete variable domain reads KAGVTQTPRYLIKTRGQQVTLSCSPISGHRSVSWYQQTPGQGLQFLFEYFSETQRNKGNFPGRFSGRQFSNSRSEMNVSTLELGDSALYLCASSLGTGSWNYGYTFGSGTRLTVV.

The V gene is TRBV2, the J gene TRBJ2-7, with 7 bases identical to TRBD2. Germline V gives CDR1 SNHLY, CDR2 FYNNEI. J gave up 3 bases and V 5 bases, and 4 bases lay outside the gene matches. This CDR3 is built from 13 residues. CDR3 region: CASSLGLHYEQYF. In DNA form, the CDR3 reads TGTGCCAGCAGTTTGGGACTACACTACGAGCAGTACTTC.

The V gene is TRBV29-1, the J gene TRBJ1-1, with no clear D. CDR1 and CDR2 from the germline V gene are SQVTM and ANQGSEA. This CDR3 is built from 13 residues. V gave up 0 bases and J gave up 2 bases, with 7 bases separating them. CDR3 in DNA: TGCAGCGTTGAAGATTTCGGAAACACTGAAGCTTTCTTT. Protein product: CSVEDFGNTEAFF.

The chain has TRBV28 and TRBJ2-1; TRBD2 agrees at 10 bases. Germline CDR1 is MDHEN and CDR2 is SYDVKM. This CDR3 region has 14 residues. V lost 7 bases, J lost 7 bases, and 7 bases stayed unmatched. CDR3 sequence reads: CASNPSGRLNEQFF. CDR3 nucleotides: TGTGCCAGCAACCCTAGCGGGAGATTGAATGAGCAGTTCTTC.

The chain has TRBV7-2 and TRBJ1-1; D is unclear. This CDR3 spans 13 amino acids. Germline assignment: CDR1 SGHTA and CDR2 FQGNSA. V lost 5 bases, J lost 6 bases, and 13 bases lay in between. CDR3 amino acids: CASSPAGFPEAFF. The CDR3 bases are TGTGCCAGCAGCCCCGCTGGCTTCCCTGAAGCTTTCTTT.